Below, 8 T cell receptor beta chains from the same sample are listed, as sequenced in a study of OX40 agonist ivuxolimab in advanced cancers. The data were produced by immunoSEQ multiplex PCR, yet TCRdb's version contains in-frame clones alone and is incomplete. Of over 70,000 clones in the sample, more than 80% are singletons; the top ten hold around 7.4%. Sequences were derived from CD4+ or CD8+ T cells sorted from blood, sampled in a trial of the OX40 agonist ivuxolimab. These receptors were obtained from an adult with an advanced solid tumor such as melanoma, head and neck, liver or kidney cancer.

The CDR3 region is CASSPGTASGVNTEAFF. The CDR3 DNA reads as TGTGCCAGCAGCCCAGGGACAGCGTCAGGAGTGAACACTGAAGCTTTCTTT. The rearrangement uses TRBV9 and TRBJ1-1, with TRBD1 identical over 7 bases. The CDR3 spans 17 residues. Trimming removed 4 bases from V and 0 bases from J; junction bases left unmatched: 12. CDR1 is SGDLS, CDR2 YYNGEE, per germline.

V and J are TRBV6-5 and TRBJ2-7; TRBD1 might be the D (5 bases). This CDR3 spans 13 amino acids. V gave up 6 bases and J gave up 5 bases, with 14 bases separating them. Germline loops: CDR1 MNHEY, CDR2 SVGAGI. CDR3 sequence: CASSLLRVDEQYF. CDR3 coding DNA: TGTGCCAGCAGCCTCCTCAGGGTTGACGAGCAGTACTTC.

This CDR3 is CAWTTSGSSYEQYF. In DNA form, the CDR3 reads TGTGCCTGGACCACTAGCGGGAGTTCTTACGAGCAGTACTTC. The rearrangement links TRBV30 to TRBJ2-7; 11 positions agree with TRBD2. CDR3 length equals 14 residues. With 4 bases clipped from V and 4 bases from J, the junction kept 6 bases outside the gene matches. Looked up from germline, CDR1 is GTSNPN and CDR2 is SVGIG (reference sequence).

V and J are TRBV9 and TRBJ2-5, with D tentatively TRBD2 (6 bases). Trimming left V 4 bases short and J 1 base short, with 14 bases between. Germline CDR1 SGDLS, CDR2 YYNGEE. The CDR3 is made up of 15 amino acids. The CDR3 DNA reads TGTGCCAGCAGCCCCCCCGGGCGGGGCCAAGAGACCCAGTACTTC. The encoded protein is CASSPPGRGQETQYF.

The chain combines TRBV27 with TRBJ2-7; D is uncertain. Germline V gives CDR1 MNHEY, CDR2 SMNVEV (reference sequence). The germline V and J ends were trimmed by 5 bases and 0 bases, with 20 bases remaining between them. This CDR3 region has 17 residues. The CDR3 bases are TGTGCCAGCAGTCGTCAAAGGTCTACGGACCGCTCCTACGAGCAGTACTTC. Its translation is CASSRQRSTDRSYEQYF.

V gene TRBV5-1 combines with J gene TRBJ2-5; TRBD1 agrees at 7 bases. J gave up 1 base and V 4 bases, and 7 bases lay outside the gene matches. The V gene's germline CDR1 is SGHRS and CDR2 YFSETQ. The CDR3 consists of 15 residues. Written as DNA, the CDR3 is TGCGCCAGCAGCACGACCGACAGGGTCCAAGAGACCCAGTACTTC. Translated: CASSTTDRVQETQYF.

The CDR3 sequence: CASSLSLTGGPYEQYF. CDR3 coding DNA: TGTGCCAGCAGCTTATCACTGACAGGGGGACCCTACGAGCAGTACTTC. V is TRBV7-9 and J is TRBJ2-7; TRBD1 matches at 9 bases. Germline loops: CDR1 SEHNR, CDR2 FQNEAQ (reference sequence). The CDR3 spans 16 residues. V was clipped by 2 bases and J by 2 bases; unmatched bases: 7.

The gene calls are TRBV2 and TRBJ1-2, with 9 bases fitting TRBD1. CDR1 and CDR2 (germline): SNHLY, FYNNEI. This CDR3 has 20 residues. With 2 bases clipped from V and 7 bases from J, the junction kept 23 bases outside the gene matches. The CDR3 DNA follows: TGTGCCAGCAGTGAATATACCTCGGGACAGGGTCTCTTATTAATCTCTGGCTACACCTTC. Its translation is CASSEYTSGQGLLLISGYTF.